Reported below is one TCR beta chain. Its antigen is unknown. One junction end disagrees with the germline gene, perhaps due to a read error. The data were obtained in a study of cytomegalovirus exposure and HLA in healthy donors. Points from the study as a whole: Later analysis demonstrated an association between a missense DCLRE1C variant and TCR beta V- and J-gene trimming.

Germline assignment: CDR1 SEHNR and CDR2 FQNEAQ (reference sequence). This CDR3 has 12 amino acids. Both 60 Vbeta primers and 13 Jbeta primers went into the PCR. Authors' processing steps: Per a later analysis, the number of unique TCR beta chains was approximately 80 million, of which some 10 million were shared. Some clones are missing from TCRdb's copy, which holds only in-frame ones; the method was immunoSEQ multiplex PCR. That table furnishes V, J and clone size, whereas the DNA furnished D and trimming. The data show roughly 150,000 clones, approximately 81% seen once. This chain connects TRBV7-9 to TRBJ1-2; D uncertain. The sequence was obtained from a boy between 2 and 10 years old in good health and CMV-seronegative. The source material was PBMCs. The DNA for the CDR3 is TGTTCCAGCAGCTTGTGGCAGTATGGCTACACCTTC. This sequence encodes CSSSLWQYGYTF.